The 8 T cell receptor beta chains below all came from one sample that was sequenced in a study of T cell responses to AZD1222 COVID-19 vaccine. Generated by immunoSEQ multiplex PCR, the TCRdb table keeps only in-frame clones and is missing some. The table has about 180,000 clones, approximately 91% seen once. This specimen was peripheral blood, taken on day 0 of AZD1222 vaccination. The source is an adult in good health.

The chain joins TRBV7-9 to TRBJ2-1, with TRBD1 matching 8 bases. Germline lookup yields CDR1 SEHNR and CDR2 FQNEAQ (reference sequence). The CDR3 runs to 14 residues. V gave up 5 bases and J gave up 8 bases; unmatched junction bases: 8. The CDR3 coding sequence is TGTGCCAGCAGCCTATCAGGGGGCGCGGATGAGCAGTTCTTC. Translating it yields CASSLSGGADEQFF.

The chain carries TRBV18 and TRBJ2-1; 10 bases map to TRBD1. The CDR3 is 15 residues long. Germline CDR1 and CDR2: KGHSH and LQKENI. Trimming at V came to 3 bases and at J to 2 bases, leaving 1 base not matched to a gene. The CDR3 DNA reads as TGTGCCAGCTCACCCGGGACAGGGGCCTACAATGAGCAGTTCTTC. Protein product: CASSPGTGAYNEQFF.

This chain joins TRBV2 and TRBJ1-5; D gene unclear. The V gene's germline CDR1 is SNHLY and CDR2 FYNNEI. V gave up 11 bases and J gave up 4 bases, with 9 bases separating them. The CDR3 has 11 residues. CDR3: CAPPRNQPQHF. The DNA for the CDR3 is TGTGCCCCCCCAAGGAATCAGCCCCAGCATTTT.

This clone appeared a few times. The chain is built from TRBV10-3 and TRBJ2-5; 7 bases line up with TRBD1. Germline CDR1 ENHRY, CDR2 SYGVKD. J was trimmed by 3 bases and V by 0 bases; bases with no gene match: 4. This CDR3 spans 15 amino acids. The CDR3 region is CAISESLDRKETQYF. CDR3 bases: TGTGCCATCAGTGAGTCGTTGGACAGGAAAGAGACCCAGTACTTC.

The chain links TRBV7-8 to TRBJ2-7; D is unclear. Between the trimmed V and J ends, which lost 1 base and 6 bases, there was a span of 10 bases. This CDR3 has 13 amino acids. Germline assignment: CDR1 SGHVS and CDR2 FQNEAQ. CDR3 loop: CASSLGSTVEQYF. For the CDR3, the DNA is TGTGCCAGCAGCTTAGGGTCGACCGTCGAGCAGTACTTC.

The chain joins TRBV5-1 to TRBJ2-1, with D perhaps matching TRBD1 (5 bases). The V and J ends lost 6 bases and 3 bases respectively, with 16 bases between them. The germline V gene has CDR1 SGHRS and CDR2 YFSETQ. This CDR3 is 15 amino acids long. The CDR3 bases are TGCGCCAGCATCAAAGGCGCAGGGAACTACAATGAGCAGTTCTTC. This encodes CASIKGAGNYNEQFF. The full variable domain, completed using reference TRBV5-1 and TRBJ2-1, is KAGVTQTPRYLIKTRGQQVTLSCSPISGHRSVSWYQQTPGQGLQFLFEYFSETQRNKGNFPGRFSGRQFSNSRSEMNVSTLELGDSALYLCASIKGAGNYNEQFFGPGTRLTVL.

About this clone itself: Different DNA sequences within this sample yield the same CDR3. The chain couples TRBV20-1 to TRBJ2-5; TRBD2 is a possible D gene (5 bases). CDR1 is DFQATT, CDR2 SNEGSKA, per germline (reference sequence). The V and J ends lost 5 bases and 5 bases respectively, with 9 bases between them. The CDR3 has 11 residues. The CDR3 sequence is CSARGGETQYF. Written as DNA, the CDR3 is TGCAGTGCTCGAGGCGGGGAGACCCAGTACTTC.

V usage is TRBV27 and J usage is TRBJ2-7; D ambiguous. Per the germline V gene, CDR1 is MNHEY and CDR2 is SMNVEV (reference sequence). Trimming cost V 5 bases and J 4 bases, with 18 bases left between them. The CDR3 has 15 residues. The CDR3 DNA sequence: TGTGCCAGCAGTCTCCGGACCAGCCGTGTGTACGAGCAGTACTTC. It codes for CASSLRTSRVYEQYF.